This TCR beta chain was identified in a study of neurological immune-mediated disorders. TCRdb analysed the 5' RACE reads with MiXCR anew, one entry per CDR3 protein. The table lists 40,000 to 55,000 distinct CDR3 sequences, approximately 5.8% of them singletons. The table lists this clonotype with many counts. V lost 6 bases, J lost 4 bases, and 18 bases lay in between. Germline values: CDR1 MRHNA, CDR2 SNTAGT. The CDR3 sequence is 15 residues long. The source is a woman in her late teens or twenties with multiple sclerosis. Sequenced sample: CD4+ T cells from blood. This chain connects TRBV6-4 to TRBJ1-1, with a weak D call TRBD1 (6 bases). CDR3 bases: TGTGCCAGCAGCCCACACCATACAGGGTCCACTGAAGCTTTCTTT. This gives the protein CASSPHHTGSTEAFF.